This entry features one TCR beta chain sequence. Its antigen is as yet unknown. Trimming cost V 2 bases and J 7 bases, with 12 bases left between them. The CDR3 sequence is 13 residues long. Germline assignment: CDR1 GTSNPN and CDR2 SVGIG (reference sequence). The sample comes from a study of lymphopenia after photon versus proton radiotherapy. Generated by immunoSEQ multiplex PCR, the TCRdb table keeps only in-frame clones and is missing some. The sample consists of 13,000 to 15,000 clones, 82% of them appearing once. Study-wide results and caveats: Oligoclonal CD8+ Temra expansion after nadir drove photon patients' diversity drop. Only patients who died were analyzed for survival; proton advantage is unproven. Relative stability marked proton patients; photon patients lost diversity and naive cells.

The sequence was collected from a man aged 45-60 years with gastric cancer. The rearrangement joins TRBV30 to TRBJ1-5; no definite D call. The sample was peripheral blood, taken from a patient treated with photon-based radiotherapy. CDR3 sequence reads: CAWSPSGVQPQHF. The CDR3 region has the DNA TGTGCCTGGAGTCCATCCGGGGTGCAGCCCCAGCATTTT.